This T cell receptor (beta chain) came from a study of blood T cell repertoires in COVID-19. Overall study: The origin of the acute and convalescent COVID-19 samples was the United States, Italy and Spain. PBMCs, B-cell-depleted T cells, or T cells provided the cDNA or gDNA that made up the material.

V was shortened by 4 bases and J by 10 bases, with 8 bases between the two germline ends. CDR1 and CDR2 (germline): LGHNA, YSLEER. This CDR3 comprises 10 residues. In the source study's methods: Counts of nucleated cells, estimated from reference gene primer amplification, were obtained. The protocol was immunoSEQ multiplex PCR, while the TCRdb copy is restricted to in-frame clones and leaves out a portion. The DNA was the basis for D and trimming; V, J and clone size are from that table. The sample records 55,000 to 80,000 clones, roughly 89% being singletons. The sample comprised peripheral blood. The chain employs TRBV4-3 and TRBJ2-7; no reliable D call. The TCR comes from a man aged 45-60 years with active COVID-19. The CDR3 sequence is CASSPESQYF. In DNA form, the CDR3 reads TGCGCCAGCAGCCCCGAGTCACAGTACTTC.